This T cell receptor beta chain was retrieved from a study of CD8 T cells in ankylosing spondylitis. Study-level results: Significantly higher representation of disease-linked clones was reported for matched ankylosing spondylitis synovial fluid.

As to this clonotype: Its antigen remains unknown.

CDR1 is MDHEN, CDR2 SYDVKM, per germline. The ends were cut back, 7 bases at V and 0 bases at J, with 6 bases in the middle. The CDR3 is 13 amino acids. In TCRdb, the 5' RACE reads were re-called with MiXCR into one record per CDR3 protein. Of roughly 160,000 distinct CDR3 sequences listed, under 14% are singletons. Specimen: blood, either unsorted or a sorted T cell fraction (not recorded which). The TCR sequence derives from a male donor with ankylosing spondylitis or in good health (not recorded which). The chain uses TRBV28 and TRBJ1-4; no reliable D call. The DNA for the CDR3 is TGTGCCAGCACCTTTACAACTAATGAAAAACTGTTTTTT. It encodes CASTFTTNEKLFF.